The 15 T cell receptor beta chains below all came from one sample that was sequenced in a study of OX40 agonist ivuxolimab in advanced cancers. Only in-frame clones appear in the TCRdb table, and some are missing; sequencing was by immunoSEQ multiplex PCR. Counted here are about 33,000 clones, 89% occurring once; the ten biggest clones make up roughly 0.92%. Sequenced material: CD4+ or CD8+ T cells sorted from blood, taken in a trial of the OX40 agonist ivuxolimab. These receptors were taken from an adult with an advanced solid tumor such as melanoma, head and neck, liver or kidney cancer.

The J gene is TRBJ2-7, the V gene TRBV29-1; 9 bases agree with TRBD1. Germline-derived CDR1 and CDR2 are SQVTM and ANQGSEA. CDR3 length: 13 amino acids. The V segment lost 7 bases and the J segment 4 bases; nucleotides outside the gene matches: 8. The CDR3 loop is CSASGTGRYEQYF. The CDR3 DNA sequence: TGCAGCGCCTCCGGGACAGGGAGGTACGAGCAGTACTTC.

The chain couples TRBV7-2 to TRBJ1-2; 8 bases fit TRBD1. Germline V gives CDR1 SGHTA, CDR2 FQGNSA. Trimming at V came to 2 bases and at J to 5 bases, leaving 4 bases not matched to a gene. The CDR3 length is 14 residues. Here the CDR3 reads CASSLSDRGYGYTF. DNA for the CDR3: TGTGCCAGCAGCTTATCAGACAGGGGTTATGGCTACACCTTC.

This chain connects TRBV27 to TRBJ2-7, with 10 bases identical to TRBD1. With V trimmed by 9 bases and J by 6 bases, 11 bases remained unmatched. CDR1 and CDR2 from the germline V gene are MNHEY and SMNVEV (reference sequence). There are 14 residues in the CDR3. The CDR3 loop is CASRSRDRGSEQYF. CDR3 DNA sequence: TGTGCCAGTAGGAGCCGGGACAGGGGATCCGAGCAGTACTTC.

The J gene is TRBJ1-3, the V gene TRBV19; D gene ambiguous. The CDR3 is 14 amino acids. Germline-derived CDR1 and CDR2 are LNHDA and SQIVND (reference sequence). The V and J ends lost 5 bases and 0 bases respectively, with 8 bases between them. CDR3 nucleotide sequence: TGTGCCAGTAGTCCCCCCCGCTCTGGAAACACCATATATTTT. It is translated as CASSPPRSGNTIYF.

The chain recombines TRBV19 with TRBJ2-6, with 9 bases lining up with TRBD1. V lost 5 bases and J lost 1; bases outside the gene matches: 6. This CDR3 has 17 amino acids. The germline gives CDR1 LNHDA, CDR2 SQIVND (reference sequence). Written as DNA, the CDR3 is TGTGCCAGTAGTGTTGGGACAGGGAGATCTGGGGCCAACGTCCTGACTTTC. Its translation is CASSVGTGRSGANVLTF.

This clone was seen a few times. The rearrangement links TRBV19 to TRBJ1-5; the D is unclear. The germline V and J ends were trimmed by 1 base and 0 bases, with 7 bases remaining between them. The CDR3 spans 15 residues. Per germline, CDR1 LNHDA and CDR2 SQIVND (reference sequence). The CDR3 bases are TGTGCCAGTAGTATAGGTGCGGCTAGCAATCAGCCCCAGCATTTT. As protein: CASSIGAASNQPQHF.

The chain couples TRBV5-5 to TRBJ2-1; TRBD2 matches 13 bases. The CDR3 loop spans 16 amino acids. Germline lookup yields CDR1 SGHKS and CDR2 YYEKEE (reference sequence). J gave up 9 bases and V 3 bases, and 9 bases lay outside the gene matches. The CDR3 region is CASSSIGTSGVTEQFF. The CDR3 nucleotides are TGTGCCAGCAGCTCGATCGGGACTAGCGGGGTAACTGAGCAGTTCTTC.

V usage is TRBV28 and J usage is TRBJ1-4; TRBD1 agrees at 9 bases. Per germline, CDR1 MDHEN and CDR2 SYDVKM. This CDR3 spans 15 amino acids. Trimming at V came to 6 bases and at J to 7 bases, leaving 9 bases not matched to a gene. The CDR3 loop is CASSRTGGPTEKLFF. The CDR3 nucleotides are TGTGCCAGCAGCCGTACAGGGGGCCCGACTGAAAAACTGTTTTTT. The full variable domain, with the rest looked up from reference TRBV28 and TRBJ1-4, is DVKVTQSSRYLVKRTGEKVFLECVQDMDHENMFWYRQDPGLGLRLIYFSYDVKMKEKGDIPEGYSVSREKKERFSLILESASTNQTSMYLCASSRTGGPTEKLFFGSGTQLSVL.

The rearrangement joins TRBV5-1 to TRBJ2-3; D is undetermined. Per germline, CDR1 SGHRS and CDR2 YFSETQ. The CDR3 runs to 16 residues. The ends were cut back, 5 bases at V and 0 bases at J, with 16 bases in the middle. CDR3 in DNA: TGCGCCAGCAGTACCCGAGTCGCCCTGAGCACAGATACGCAGTATTTT. This codes for CASSTRVALSTDTQYF.

V usage is TRBV10-3 and J usage is TRBJ2-1; D not certain. The CDR3 loop spans 14 amino acids. Trimming took 1 base from V and 5 from J, leaving 9 bases between them. Germline values: CDR1 ENHRY, CDR2 SYGVKD. DNA of the CDR3: TGTGCCATCAGTGAGTATAAGGAAAACAATGAGCAGTTCTTC. It yields the protein CAISEYKENNEQFF.

This chain connects TRBV5-1 to TRBJ2-3; D unclear. V was trimmed by 4 bases and J by 4 bases, leaving 4 bases between them. Germline V lookup: CDR1 SGHRS, CDR2 YFSETQ. The CDR3 runs to 11 residues. The CDR3 spells CASSVADTQYF. DNA for the CDR3: TGCGCCAGCAGCGTTGCAGATACGCAGTATTTT. Drawing the rest from reference TRBV5-1 and TRBJ2-3, the complete variable domain is KAGVTQTPRYLIKTRGQQVTLSCSPISGHRSVSWYQQTPGQGLQFLFEYFSETQRNKGNFPGRFSGRQFSNSRSEMNVSTLELGDSALYLCASSVADTQYFGPGTRLTVL.

This clone appeared once. The chain recombines TRBV6-1 with TRBJ2-1; 7 bases agree with TRBD2. Germline trimming cut 3 bases from V and 0 bases from J; bases unmatched to any gene: 2. Per germline, CDR1 MNHNS and CDR2 SASEGT. CDR3 length: 15 amino acids. The CDR3 spells CASSERESSYNEQFF. The CDR3 nucleotides read TGTGCCAGCAGTGAGCGGGAGAGCTCCTACAATGAGCAGTTCTTC.

The chain combines TRBV10-3 with TRBJ2-2; TRBD1 matches at 9 bases. After removal of 6 bases from V and 3 bases from J, the junction contained 2 bases not matched to a gene. There are 14 residues in the CDR3. Germline-derived CDR1 and CDR2 are ENHRY and SYGVKD. The DNA for the CDR3 is TGTGCCATCAGGGGACAGGGAGACACCGGGGAGCTGTTTTTT. It translates to CAIRGQGDTGELFF.

V usage is TRBV15 and J usage is TRBJ1-3, with 7 bases fitting TRBD1. V was clipped by 0 bases and J by 0 bases; unmatched bases: 14. Germline-derived CDR1 and CDR2 are LNHNV and YYDKDF (reference sequence). This CDR3 has 20 residues. The chain's CDR3 is CATSRDLVRQGLSSGNTIYF. CDR3 nucleotides: TGTGCCACCAGCAGAGATCTCGTGCGACAGGGCCTGAGCTCTGGAAACACCATATATTTT.

The chain employs TRBV19 and TRBJ1-5; no definite D call. The CDR3 is made up of 13 amino acids. Germline V CDR1 and CDR2: LNHDA, SQIVND (reference sequence). V was clipped by 7 bases and J by 3 bases, with 10 bases between them. As DNA, the CDR3 is TGTGCCAGTATAGGAGGAGTCAATCAGCCCCAGCATTTT. Translated: CASIGGVNQPQHF.